The 16 T cell receptor beta chains below all came from one sample that was sequenced in a study of T-cell memory formation after mild COVID-19. TCRdb used MiXCR to reprocess the 5' RACE reads, holding one entry per CDR3 protein. Of almost 550,000 distinct CDR3 sequences listed, about a fifth are singletons. Sequenced material: PBMCs or a T cell subset sorted from them (not recorded which). These receptors were taken from an adult woman who had mild COVID-19 (a few samples of this study predate the infection). Cell type and time point are not known.

The rearrangement uses TRBV28 and TRBJ2-2; D gene unclear. Germline V lookup: CDR1 MDHEN, CDR2 SYDVKM. V was pared by 2 bases and J by 5 bases, with 12 bases between. The CDR3 consists of 15 residues. Here the CDR3 DNA reads TGTGCCAGCAGTTTAGGGCCCATTCCGACCGGGGAGCTGTTTTTT. Translation: CASSLGPIPTGELFF.

This clonotype has just a few counts. The chain combines TRBV29-1 with TRBJ2-1; 7 bases are shared with TRBD1. V lost 6 bases, J lost 4 bases, and 9 bases stayed unmatched. The germline CDR1 and CDR2 sequences are SQVTM and ANQGSEA. This CDR3 comprises 14 residues. The CDR3 loop reads CSVALWTGYNEQFF. In DNA form, the CDR3 reads TGCAGCGTGGCCCTTTGGACAGGTTACAATGAGCAGTTCTTC.

V is TRBV4-3 and J is TRBJ1-6, with D maybe TRBD1 (5 bases). The CDR3 has 15 residues. Germline CDR1 LGHNA, CDR2 YSLEER. Deletions cut 0 bases from V and 8 bases from J, with 11 bases between. CDR3 DNA: TGCGCCAGCAGCCAAGACAGGGACCTATATTCACCCCTCCACTTT. It specifies CASSQDRDLYSPLHF.

In this sample, this clonotype turned up a few times. CDR3: CASSVGLLDTQYF. The DNA for the CDR3 is TGTGCCAGCAGCGTAGGACTTCTAGATACGCAGTATTTT. The genes are TRBV9 and TRBJ2-3; D ambiguous. CDR3 length equals 13 residues. V lost 0 bases and J lost 5, with 7 bases in between. Germline loops: CDR1 SGDLS, CDR2 YYNGEE.

The J gene is TRBJ2-7, the V gene TRBV5-6; D remains ambiguous. The CDR3 runs to 15 residues. Looked up from germline, CDR1 is SGHDT and CDR2 is YYEEEE. Trimming left V 1 base short and J 4 bases short, with 15 bases between. CDR3 amino acids: CASSLLALQTYEQYF. CDR3 DNA sequence: TGTGCCAGCAGCTTGCTCGCCCTACAGACTTACGAGCAGTACTTC.

This chain uses TRBV5-6 with TRBJ2-2; D might be TRBD1 (5 bases). V was cut by 1 base and J by 8 bases, with 9 bases left in between. This CDR3 region has 13 residues. Germline V gene lookup returns CDR1 SGHDT and CDR2 YYEEEE. The chain's CDR3 is CASSLPRQGELFF. CDR3 in DNA: TGTGCCAGCAGCTTGCCCAGACAGGGGGAGCTGTTTTTT.

V is TRBV11-2 and J is TRBJ2-7, with 12 bases matching TRBD2. The germline V gene has CDR1 SGHAT and CDR2 FQNNGV. V was pared by 7 bases and J by 6 bases, with 7 bases of the junction left unmatched. The CDR3 has 14 residues. CDR3 coding DNA: TGTGCCAGCACGTCGACTAGCGGGAGACTCGAGCAGTACTTC. Translating it yields CASTSTSGRLEQYF.

The rearrangement uses TRBV3-1 and TRBJ1-1; D possibly corresponds to TRBD1 (6 bases). V was shortened by 5 bases and J by 12 bases, with 19 bases between the two germline ends. The CDR3 is 13 amino acids. Looked up from germline, CDR1 is LGHDT and CDR2 is YNNKEL (reference sequence). The CDR3 sequence is CASSSVWEGETFF. Written as DNA, the CDR3 is TGTGCCAGCAGCTCAGTCTGGGAGGGGGAGACTTTCTTT.

The gene calls are TRBV12-3 or TRBV12-4 and TRBJ1-5; D unresolved. V was clipped by 3 bases and J by 7 bases, with 19 bases between them. The CDR3 is made up of 16 amino acids. Here the CDR3 DNA reads TGTGCCAGCAGTTTTGGGAGGAGGAGGGTCCCCCAGCCCCAGCATTTT. Encoded protein: CASSFGRRRVPQPQHF.

In this sample, this clonotype turned up a few times. The chain carries TRBV7-3 and TRBJ2-1, with 7 bases aligning to TRBD2. Germline CDR1 SGHTA, CDR2 FQGTGA. The J segment lost 10 bases and the V segment lost 4 bases, leaving 4 bases of the junction unmatched. The CDR3 runs to 12 residues. CDR3 protein: CASSSGLGEQFF. The CDR3 DNA is TGTGCCAGCAGCTCCGGACTAGGCGAGCAGTTCTTC.

There are a few counts of this clonotype. The rearrangement links TRBV7-3 to TRBJ2-2; D is tentatively TRBD1 or TRBD2 (5 bases each). Trimming pared 5 bases from V and 7 bases from J, leaving 20 bases between. Germline V gene data show CDR1 as SGHTA and CDR2 as FQGTGA. CDR3 length: 16 amino acids. CDR3: CASSPWGLALNGELFF. The CDR3 bases are TGTGCCAGCAGCCCTTGGGGGTTAGCGTTGAACGGGGAGCTGTTTTTT.

This clonotype has a handful of counts. The chain combines TRBV5-1 with TRBJ1-1; no reliable D call. The CDR3 covers 12 residues. CDR1 is SGHRS and CDR2 is YFSETQ in the germline V gene. V was clipped by 4 bases and J by 6 bases, with 10 bases between them. The CDR3 protein is CASSGVGAEAFF. The CDR3 coding sequence is TGCGCCAGCAGCGGGGTGGGCGCTGAAGCTTTCTTT. Combining the CDR3 with reference TRBV5-1 and TRBJ1-1 gives the whole variable domain KAGVTQTPRYLIKTRGQQVTLSCSPISGHRSVSWYQQTPGQGLQFLFEYFSETQRNKGNFPGRFSGRQFSNSRSEMNVSTLELGDSALYLCASSGVGAEAFFGQGTRLTVV.

The V gene is TRBV5-1, the J gene TRBJ2-3, with D perhaps given as TRBD1 or TRBD2 (6 bases each). V was trimmed by 3 bases and J by 0 bases, leaving 14 bases between them. This CDR3 has 16 residues. CDR1 is SGHRS, CDR2 YFSETQ, per germline. The CDR3 loop is CASSWGPGTSTDTQYF. The CDR3 nucleotides read TGCGCCAGCAGCTGGGGGCCCGGGACTAGCACAGATACGCAGTATTTT.

A single count supports this clonotype. The chain employs TRBV30 and TRBJ2-7; D gene unclear. The germline CDR1 and CDR2 sequences are GTSNPN and SVGIG (reference sequence). The CDR3 loop spans 13 amino acids. V was shortened by 5 bases and J by 7 bases, with 18 bases between the two germline ends. CDR3 in amino acids: CAWALRNVREQYF. The CDR3 coding sequence is TGTGCCTGGGCCCTCCGAAATGTGCGGGAGCAGTACTTC.

Details on this clonotype: A read error may account for a junction end that differs from germline. V is TRBV23-1 and J is TRBJ1-5, with D maybe TRBD1 (6 bases). TRBV23-1 is designated an ORF whose function remains uncertain. CDR3 length: 12 residues. The CDR3 nucleotides read TGTGCACAGGGAGGTAGCAATCAGCCCCAGCATTTT. It translates to CAQGGSNQPQHF.

This clonotype was counted a few times. This chain connects TRBV2 to TRBJ1-6, with D possibly TRBD1 on 5 matching bases. The ends were cut back, 5 bases at V and 9 bases at J, with 14 bases in the middle. Germline loops: CDR1 SNHLY, CDR2 FYNNEI. This CDR3 comprises 14 residues. The CDR3: CASSNEARGSPLHF. The CDR3 DNA reads TGTGCCAGCAGTAATGAGGCAAGGGGTTCACCCCTCCACTTT.